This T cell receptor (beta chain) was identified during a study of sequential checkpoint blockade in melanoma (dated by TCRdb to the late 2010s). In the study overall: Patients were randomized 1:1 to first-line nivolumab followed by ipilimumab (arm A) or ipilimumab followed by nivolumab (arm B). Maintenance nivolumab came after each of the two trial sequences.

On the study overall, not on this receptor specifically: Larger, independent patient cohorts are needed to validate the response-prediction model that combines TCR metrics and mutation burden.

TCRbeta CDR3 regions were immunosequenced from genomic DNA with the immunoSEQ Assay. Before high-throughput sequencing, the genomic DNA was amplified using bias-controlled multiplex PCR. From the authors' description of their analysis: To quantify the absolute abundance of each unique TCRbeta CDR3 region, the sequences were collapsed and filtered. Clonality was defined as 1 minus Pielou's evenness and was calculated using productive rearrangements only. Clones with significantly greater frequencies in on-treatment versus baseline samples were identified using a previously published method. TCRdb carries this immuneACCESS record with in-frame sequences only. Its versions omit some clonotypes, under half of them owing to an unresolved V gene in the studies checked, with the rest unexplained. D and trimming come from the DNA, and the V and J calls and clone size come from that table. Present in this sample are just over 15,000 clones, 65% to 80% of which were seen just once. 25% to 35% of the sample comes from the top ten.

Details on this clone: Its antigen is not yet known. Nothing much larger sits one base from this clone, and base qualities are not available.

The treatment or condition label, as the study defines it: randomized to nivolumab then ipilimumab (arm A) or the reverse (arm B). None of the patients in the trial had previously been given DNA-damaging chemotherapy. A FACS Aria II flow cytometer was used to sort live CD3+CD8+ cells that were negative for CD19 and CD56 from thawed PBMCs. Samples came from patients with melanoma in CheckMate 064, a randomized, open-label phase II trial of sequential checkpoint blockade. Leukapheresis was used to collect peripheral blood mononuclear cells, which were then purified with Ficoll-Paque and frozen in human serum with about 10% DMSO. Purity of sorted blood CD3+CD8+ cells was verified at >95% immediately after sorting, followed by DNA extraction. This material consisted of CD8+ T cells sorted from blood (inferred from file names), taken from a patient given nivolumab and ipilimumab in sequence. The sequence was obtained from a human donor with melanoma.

The CDR3 protein is CASSSLAGANTGELFF. In nucleotides, the sequence is TGTGCCAGCAGTTCCCTAGCGGGGGCGAACACCGGGGAGCTGTTTTTT. This chain joins TRBV28 to TRBJ2-2; the junction holds 10 bases that match TRBD2. Looking up the germline V gene yields CDR1 MDHEN and CDR2 SYDVKM. Inclusive of the bounding cysteine and phenylalanine, the CDR3 is 16 residues long. Only the CDR3 part of the read is kept: 48 bases, read in frame from the first base. Here V drops 4 bases and J drops 0 bases, and the junction holds 2 bases not matched to any gene. Reference TRBV28 and TRBJ2-2 genes cover what lies past the CDR3, so the full variable domain is DVKVTQSSRYLVKRTGEKVFLECVQDMDHENMFWYRQDPGLGLRLIYFSYDVKMKEKGDIPEGYSVSREKKERFSLILESASTNQTSMYLCASSSLAGANTGELFFGEGSRLTVL.